The 16 T cell receptor beta chains listed next were all sequenced from one sample in a study of T-cell reconstitution after alpha-beta-depleted transplantation in children. Unique molecular identifiers were used to barcode this TCRbeta library. Using its own MiXCR run on the PCR reads, TCRdb lists one record per CDR3 protein. The data show around 380,000 distinct CDR3 sequences, under 13% seen once. The sample was PBMCs from the stem cell graft donor, taken from the stem cell graft. These receptors were taken from a human donor who donated a stem cell graft to a child with acute myeloid leukemia.

This clonotype was counted at least ten times. The V call is TRBV5-4, the J call TRBJ1-3, with D unresolved. Deletions cut 4 bases from V and 0 bases from J, with 8 bases between. The CDR3 runs to 14 residues. Per the germline V gene, CDR1 is SGHNT and CDR2 is YYREEE (reference sequence). The CDR3 region is CASSPFLSGNTIYF. CDR3 sequence (DNA): TGTGCCAGCAGCCCGTTCCTCTCTGGAAACACCATATATTTT. Full variable domain (missing parts from reference TRBV5-4 and TRBJ1-3): ETGVTQSPTHLIKTRGQQVTLRCSSQSGHNTVSWYQQALGQGPQFIFQYYREEENGRGNFPPRFSGLQFPNYSSELNVNALELDDSALYLCASSPFLSGNTIYFGEGSWLTVV.

This clonotype was observed a few times. The rearrangement uses TRBV6-5 and TRBJ2-1, with 9 positions matching TRBD1. This CDR3 is built from 15 residues. Trimming cost V 7 bases and J 7 bases; bases outside gene matches: 11. Germline CDR1 and CDR2: MNHEY and SVGAGI. The CDR3 is CASTSPGQGLNEQFF. The DNA for the CDR3 is TGTGCCAGCACCTCCCCGGGACAGGGCCTAAATGAGCAGTTCTTC.

The CDR3 coding sequence is TGTGCCAGCAGCCAAGGACAGCGATTGAACACCGGGGAGCTGTTTTTT. Protein: CASSQGQRLNTGELFF. The V call is TRBV7-8, the J call TRBJ2-2, with TRBD1 as a possible D gene (6 bases). The CDR3 extends over 16 amino acids. The V end lost 5 bases, the J end lost 1 base, and 14 bases lay between the germline ends. Germline V gene sequence: CDR1 SGHVS, CDR2 FQNEAQ.

The CDR3, as DNA: TGCAGTGCTAGAGCCCACCTGACAGGGAATAATGAAAAACTGTTTTTT. Amino acid sequence: CSARAHLTGNNEKLFF. The chain combines TRBV20-1 with TRBJ1-4, with 7 bases aligning to TRBD1. The CDR3 length is 16 residues. Germline V lookup: CDR1 DFQATT, CDR2 SNEGSKA (reference sequence). The J segment lost 4 bases and the V segment lost 1 base, leaving 9 bases of the junction unmatched.

This clonotype was found a few times. This chain uses TRBV2 with TRBJ2-1; tentatively, D is TRBD1 (6 bases). Trimming cost V 7 bases and J 5 bases, with 18 bases left between them. CDR1 and CDR2 from the germline V gene are SNHLY and FYNNEI. The CDR3 extends over 15 amino acids. In DNA form, the CDR3 reads TGTGCCAGCATTGTTTTGGGGGCGCCCCACAATGAGCAGTTCTTC. It encodes CASIVLGAPHNEQFF.

In DNA, the CDR3 is TGCGCCAGCGGAGGGGGCACCCTCTCTGGGGCCAACGTCCTGACTTTC. This encodes CASGGGTLSGANVLTF. This rearrangement joins TRBV5-1 to TRBJ2-6; D is perhaps TRBD1 (7 bases). CDR1 SGHRS and CDR2 YFSETQ come from the germline V gene. With 7 bases removed from V and 0 bases from J, the gap between germline ends came to 14 bases. The CDR3 runs to 16 residues.

J is TRBJ2-5 and V is TRBV12-3 or TRBV12-4; TRBD2 matches 9 bases. The CDR3 sequence is 19 residues long. J was trimmed by 2 bases and V by 11 bases; bases with no gene match: 24. The CDR3 nucleotides read TGTGCCTTCAGTTTTCACGTGCTAGCGGGGCTCTCCCTACAAGAGACCCAGTACTTC. It specifies CAFSFHVLAGLSLQETQYF.

This clonotype occurred a few times. The genes are TRBV10-2 and TRBJ1-5; no clear D. Between the trimmed V and J ends, which lost 4 bases and 6 bases, there was a span of 7 bases. CDR1 is WSHSY and CDR2 is SAAADI in the germline V gene. The CDR3 is made up of 12 amino acids. CDR3: CASSVGVQPQHF. The CDR3 coding sequence is TGCGCCAGCAGTGTTGGGGTTCAGCCCCAGCATTTT.

The sample holds one count of this clonotype. This chain connects TRBV18 to TRBJ2-7; the match to TRBD2 covers 7 bases. The CDR3 is 13 amino acids. V was clipped by 3 bases and J by 6 bases; unmatched bases: 5. Germline V gene sequence: CDR1 KGHSH, CDR2 LQKENI. CDR3 amino acids: CASSPGGIVEQYF. DNA for the CDR3: TGTGCCAGCTCACCGGGGGGGATTGTCGAGCAGTACTTC.

The V and J genes are TRBV27 and TRBJ2-5, with 10 nucleotides matching TRBD2. Germline V gives CDR1 MNHEY, CDR2 SMNVEV (reference sequence). The V and J ends lost 5 bases and 5 bases, in that order; junction bases with no gene match: 5. CDR3 length: 14 amino acids. CDR3 amino acids: CASSRLLAGETQYF. The CDR3, as DNA: TGTGCCAGCAGTCGCTTACTAGCGGGGGAGACCCAGTACTTC.

The chain carries TRBV4-1 and TRBJ1-5; tentatively, D is TRBD1 (6 bases). There are 16 residues in the CDR3. Germline V gene data show CDR1 as MGHRA and CDR2 as YSYEKL. The V gene lost 3 bases and the J gene lost 3 bases, with 15 bases spanning the gap. The CDR3 nucleotides read TGCGCCAGCAGCCAGGGGGGGACATTTTACAATCAGCCCCAGCATTTT. Its translation is CASSQGGTFYNQPQHF.

In this sample, this clonotype turned up many times. The gene calls are TRBV27 and TRBJ2-7; no clear D gene. The CDR3 loop spans 14 amino acids. The V and J ends lost 2 bases and 0 bases respectively, with 8 bases between them. From germline, CDR1 is MNHEY and CDR2 SMNVEV (reference sequence). CDR3 in amino acids: CASSLVQSSYEQYF. CDR3 DNA: TGTGCCAGCAGTTTAGTGCAGAGCTCCTACGAGCAGTACTTC.

The V gene is TRBV12-3 or TRBV12-4, the J gene TRBJ2-1; tentative D call: TRBD1 (5 bases). This CDR3 contains 14 residues. V shed 0 bases and J shed 4 bases, with 7 bases lying between them. In nucleotides, the CDR3 is TGTGCCAGCAGTTTAGCGACAGAATACAATGAGCAGTTCTTC. It encodes CASSLATEYNEQFF.

This clonotype was found a few times. This rearrangement joins TRBV10-3 to TRBJ2-1; 8 nucleotides agree with TRBD1. V shed 3 bases, J shed 9 bases, and the junction held 10 bases outside the gene matches. The germline gives CDR1 ENHRY, CDR2 SYGVKD. The CDR3 has 15 amino acids. This CDR3 reads CAISESQGALVEQFF. For the CDR3, the DNA is TGTGCCATCAGTGAATCTCAGGGGGCGTTGGTTGAGCAGTTCTTC.

This clonotype has a handful of counts. V and J are TRBV6-1 and TRBJ2-3; 11 bases are a match to TRBD2. V gave up 4 bases and J gave up 6 bases; unmatched junction bases: 3. The CDR3 totals 14 residues. Germline lookup yields CDR1 MNHNS and CDR2 SASEGT. The CDR3 is CASSVTSGVDTQYF. The CDR3 bases are TGTGCCAGCAGTGTGACTAGCGGGGTTGATACGCAGTATTTT.

The table lists this clonotype with a few counts. J is TRBJ2-7 and V is TRBV20-1; D may correspond to TRBD1 or TRBD2 (5 bases each). This CDR3 has 14 amino acids. V lost 5 bases and J lost 4, with 18 bases in between. Per germline, CDR1 DFQATT and CDR2 SNEGSKA (reference sequence). The CDR3 here is CSAAGTATQYEQYF. CDR3 nucleotide sequence: TGCAGTGCTGCCGGGACCGCGACTCAGTACGAGCAGTACTTC.